This T cell receptor beta chain originates from a study of cytomegalovirus exposure and HLA in healthy donors. The wider study: Earlier results showed 90 million to 120 million unique TCR beta sequences derived from approximately 170 million T cells. The study, taken as a whole, reports: It was reportedly the case that the classifier diagnosed cytomegalovirus status with high specificity and sensitivity.

Worth noting for this clone: The target antigen is unknown.

The CDR3 has 13 amino acids. Germline V lookup: CDR1 WNHNN, CDR2 SYGVQD (reference sequence). V was clipped by 0 bases and J by 7 bases, with 9 bases between them. A multiplex PCR was run with 60 Vbeta primers and 13 Jbeta primers. Clones were sequenced by immunoSEQ multiplex PCR, and TCRdb holds only the in-frame ones, with some missing. The data show about 160,000 clones, 77% seen once. The chain recombines TRBV10-1 with TRBJ2-5; the D gene is possibly TRBD1 (5 bases). The sequence was obtained from a man in his forties or fifties in good health and CMV-seropositive. The source material was PBMCs. This CDR3 reads CASSESREGTQYF. The DNA of the CDR3 is TGCGCCAGCAGTGAGTCCAGGGAAGGGACCCAGTACTTC.